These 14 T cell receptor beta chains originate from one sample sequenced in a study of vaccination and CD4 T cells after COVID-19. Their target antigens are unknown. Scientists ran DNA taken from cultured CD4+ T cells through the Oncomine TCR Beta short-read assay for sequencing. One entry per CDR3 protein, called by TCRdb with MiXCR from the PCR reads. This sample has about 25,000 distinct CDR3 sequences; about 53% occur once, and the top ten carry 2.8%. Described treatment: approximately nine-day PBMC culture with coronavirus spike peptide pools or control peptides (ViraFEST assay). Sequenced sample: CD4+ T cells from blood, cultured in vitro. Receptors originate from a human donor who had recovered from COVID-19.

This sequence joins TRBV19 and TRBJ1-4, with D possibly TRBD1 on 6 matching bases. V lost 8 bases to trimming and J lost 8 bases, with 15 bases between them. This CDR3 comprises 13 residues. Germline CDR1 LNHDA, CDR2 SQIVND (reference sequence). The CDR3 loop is CASSDSALEKLFF. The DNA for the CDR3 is TGTGCCAGTTCGGACAGCGCTTTAGAAAAACTGTTTTTT.

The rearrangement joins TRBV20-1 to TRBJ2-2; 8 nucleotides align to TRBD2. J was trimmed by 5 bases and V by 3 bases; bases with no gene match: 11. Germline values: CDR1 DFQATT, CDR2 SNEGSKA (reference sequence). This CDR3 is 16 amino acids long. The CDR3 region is CSASPLFGRETGELFF. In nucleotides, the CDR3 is TGCAGTGCTAGTCCCCTGTTCGGGAGGGAAACCGGGGAGCTGTTTTTT.

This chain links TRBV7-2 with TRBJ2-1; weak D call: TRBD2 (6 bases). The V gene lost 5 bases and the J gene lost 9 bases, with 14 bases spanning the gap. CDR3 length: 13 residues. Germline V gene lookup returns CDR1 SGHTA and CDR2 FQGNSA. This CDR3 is CASSQLKGGEQFF. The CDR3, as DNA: TGTGCCAGCAGCCAGCTCAAGGGAGGTGAGCAGTTCTTC.

The CDR3 sequence is CASSWELSNTEAFF. CDR3 nucleotides: TGTGCCAGCAGCTGGGAACTCTCTAACACTGAAGCTTTCTTT. The chain is built from TRBV11-1 and TRBJ1-1; no firm D call. The CDR3 length is 14 residues. Germline CDR1 SGHAT, CDR2 FQDESV (reference sequence). V was shortened by 4 bases and J by 2 bases, with 11 bases between the two germline ends.

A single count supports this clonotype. CDR3 bases: TGTGCCAGTAGTGCTCCGGGACAGAGTTTCTACGAGCAGTACTTC. It translates to CASSAPGQSFYEQYF. The rearrangement joins TRBV19 to TRBJ2-7, with 7 bases matching TRBD1. The CDR3 totals 15 residues. V lost 5 bases, J lost 3 bases, and 10 bases stayed unmatched. CDR1 LNHDA and CDR2 SQIVND come from the germline V gene (reference sequence).

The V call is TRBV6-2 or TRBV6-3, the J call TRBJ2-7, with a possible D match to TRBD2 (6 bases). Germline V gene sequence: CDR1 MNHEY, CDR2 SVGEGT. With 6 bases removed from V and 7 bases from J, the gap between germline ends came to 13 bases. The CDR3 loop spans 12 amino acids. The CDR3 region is CASSIVRGEQYF. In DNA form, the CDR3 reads TGTGCCAGCAGCATTGTACGGGGGGAGCAGTACTTC.

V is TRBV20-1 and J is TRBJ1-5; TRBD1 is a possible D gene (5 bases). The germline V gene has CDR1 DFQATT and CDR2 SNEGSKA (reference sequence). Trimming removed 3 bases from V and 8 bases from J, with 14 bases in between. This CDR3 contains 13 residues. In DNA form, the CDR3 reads TGCAGTGCTAGTGAGGGGCCCCGGGAGCCCCAGCATTTT. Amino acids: CSASEGPREPQHF.

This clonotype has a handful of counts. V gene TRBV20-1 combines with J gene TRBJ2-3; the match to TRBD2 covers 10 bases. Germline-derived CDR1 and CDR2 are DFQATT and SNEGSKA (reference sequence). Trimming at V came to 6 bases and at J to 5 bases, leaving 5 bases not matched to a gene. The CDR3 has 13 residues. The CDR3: CSALGTSEDTQYF. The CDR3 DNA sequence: TGCAGTGCCTTGGGGACTAGCGAAGATACGCAGTATTTT.

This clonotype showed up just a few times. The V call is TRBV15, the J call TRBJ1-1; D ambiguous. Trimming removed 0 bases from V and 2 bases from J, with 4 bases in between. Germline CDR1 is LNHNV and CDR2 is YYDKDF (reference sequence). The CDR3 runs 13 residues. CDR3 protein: CATSRDHNTEAFF. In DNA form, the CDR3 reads TGTGCCACCAGCAGAGATCATAACACTGAAGCTTTCTTT. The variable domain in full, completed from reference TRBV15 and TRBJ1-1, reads DAMVIQNPRYQVTQFGKPVTLSCSQTLNHNVMYWYQQKSSQAPKLLFHYYDKDFNNEADTPDNFQSRRPNTSFCFLDIRSPGLGDTAMYLCATSRDHNTEAFFGQGTRLTVV.

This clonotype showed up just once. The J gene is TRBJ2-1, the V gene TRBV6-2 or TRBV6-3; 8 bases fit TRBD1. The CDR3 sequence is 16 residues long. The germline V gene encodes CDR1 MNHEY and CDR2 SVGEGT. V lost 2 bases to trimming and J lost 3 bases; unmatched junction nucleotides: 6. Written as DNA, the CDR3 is TGTGCCAGCAGTTACACCCCAGGGGGCCTCTACAATGAGCAGTTCTTC. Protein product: CASSYTPGGLYNEQFF.

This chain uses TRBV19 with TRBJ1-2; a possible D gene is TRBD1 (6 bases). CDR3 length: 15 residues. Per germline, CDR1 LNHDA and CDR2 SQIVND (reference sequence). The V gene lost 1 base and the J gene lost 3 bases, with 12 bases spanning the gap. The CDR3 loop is CASSIGGRGHYGYTF. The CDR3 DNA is TGTGCCAGTAGTATAGGGGGCAGGGGACACTATGGCTACACCTTC. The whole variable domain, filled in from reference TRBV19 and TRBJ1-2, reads DGGITQSPKYLFRKEGQNVTLSCEQNLNHDAMYWYRQDPGQGLRLIYYSQIVNDFQKGDIAEGYSVSREKKESFPLTVTSAQKNPTAFYLCASSIGGRGHYGYTFGSGTRLTVV.

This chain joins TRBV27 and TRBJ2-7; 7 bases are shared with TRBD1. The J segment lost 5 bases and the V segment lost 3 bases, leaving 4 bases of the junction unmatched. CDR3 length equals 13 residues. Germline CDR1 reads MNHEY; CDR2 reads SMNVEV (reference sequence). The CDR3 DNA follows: TGTGCCAGCAGTTTGAGGCAGGGGGACGAGCAGTACTTC. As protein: CASSLRQGDEQYF.

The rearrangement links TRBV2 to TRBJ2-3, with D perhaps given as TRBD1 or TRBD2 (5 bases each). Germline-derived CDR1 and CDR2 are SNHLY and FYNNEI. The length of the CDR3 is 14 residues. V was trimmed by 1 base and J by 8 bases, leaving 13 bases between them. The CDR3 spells CASSEGGALVTQYF. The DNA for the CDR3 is TGTGCCAGCAGTGAAGGAGGGGCCCTTGTTACGCAGTATTTT. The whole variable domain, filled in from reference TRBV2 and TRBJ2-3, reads EPEVTQTPSHQVTQMGQEVILRCVPISNHLYFYWYRQILGQKVEFLVSFYNNEISEKSEIFDDQFSVERPDGSNFTLKIRSTKLEDSAMYFCASSEGGALVTQYFGPGTRLTVL.

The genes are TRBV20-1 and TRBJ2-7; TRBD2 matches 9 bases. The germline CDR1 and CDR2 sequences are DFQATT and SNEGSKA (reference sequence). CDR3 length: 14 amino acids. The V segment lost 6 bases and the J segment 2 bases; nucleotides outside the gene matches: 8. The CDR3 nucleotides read TGCAGTGCGGGCGCGGGAGGGCCCCCCTACGAGCAGTACTTC. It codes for CSAGAGGPPYEQYF.